This record looks at one T cell receptor (beta chain) sequence and its context. What it binds is not known. TCR beta cDNA libraries had unique molecular identifiers. T cells numbering about 0.9 to 11 million yielded roughly 0.5 million cDNA molecules. TCRdb re-called the PCR reads through MiXCR, storing one row per CDR3 protein. The table shows about 460,000 distinct CDR3 sequences, with around 40% occurring only once. This entry comes from a study of post-analysis software for immune sequencing data. Study details: Some patients lacked subtype; others had relapsing-remitting, secondary progressive or progressive-relapsing disease. General study results and limits: Significantly lower normalized Chao1 diversity was seen in multiple sclerosis patients than in controls. Compared with controls, patients had more of roughly 5 TRBV segments, including TRBV5-6, TRBV5-1 and TRBV20-1.

CDR1 is SGDLS, CDR2 YYNGEE, per germline. Trimming removed 1 base at V and 4 bases at J, with 14 bases between. This CDR3 region has 15 residues. Sequencing was performed on blood. This chain links TRBV9 with TRBJ2-5; no definite D call. The source of this sequence is a girl between 5 and 17 years old with multiple sclerosis. CDR3: CASSVSGLKGETQYF. CDR3 sequence (DNA): TGTGCCAGCAGCGTATCCGGGCTAAAGGGAGAGACCCAGTACTTC.